The present T cell receptor beta chain was sequenced within a study of blood T cell repertoires in COVID-19. Study context: The origin of the acute and convalescent COVID-19 samples was the United States, Italy and Spain.

Seattle-derived patients entered the study during active infection and were followed longitudinally. Per the original data handling: Nucleated cell number was recorded as an estimate derived from reference gene primer amplification. Clones were sequenced by immunoSEQ multiplex PCR, and TCRdb holds only the in-frame ones, with some missing. That table gives V, J and clone size, and the DNA gave D and trimming. The data show 140,000 or so clones, around 75% seen once. The specimen was peripheral blood. This receptor was obtained from a woman between 70 and 85 years old with COVID-19, enrolled during active disease.

The CDR3 here is CASTAGPYEQYF. CDR3 bases: TGTGCCAGCACGGCGGGACCCTACGAGCAGTACTTC. This sequence joins TRBV3-1 (or the pseudogene TRBV3-2) and TRBJ2-7; tentative D call: TRBD2 (6 bases). Germline values: CDR1 LGHDT, CDR2 YNNKEL (reference sequence). The V gene lost 7 bases and the J gene lost 2 bases, with 9 bases spanning the gap. The CDR3 contains 12 residues.